This T cell receptor beta chain was sequenced during a study of cytomegalovirus exposure and HLA in healthy donors. Overall study context: An earlier analysis identified 120 million or so unique TCR beta sequences in about 180 million T cells.

About this clone: What it binds is unknown.

The CDR3 is 13 amino acids. Looked up from germline, CDR1 is GTSNPN and CDR2 is SVGIG (reference sequence). Losses at the gene ends were 5 bases for V and 6 bases for J; bases not matched to a gene: 7. The PCR used 60 Vbeta and 13 Jbeta primers. Sequencing used immunoSEQ multiplex PCR; TCRdb keeps in-frame clones, though not all of them. The sample lists more than 90,000 clones; 69% were seen once. Study-wide results and caveats: TCR beta V- and J-gene trimming, according to a later analysis, was linked to a missense DCLRE1C variant. The study found most TCR sequences rare, yet found some public TCRs in many donors. Researchers left out some V segments, among them TRBV6-2 and TRBV6-3, as indistinguishable.

The J gene is TRBJ1-5, the V gene TRBV30, with 7 bases aligning to TRBD1. The receptor was isolated from a man between 50 and 59 years old in good health and CMV-seronegative. Sequenced: PBMCs. The CDR3 region is CAWAPTGTQPQHF. In DNA, the CDR3 is TGTGCCTGGGCTCCGACAGGGACTCAGCCCCAGCATTTT.